A single sample gave rise to the 18 T cell receptor beta chains below, sequenced in a study of radiotherapy plus CTLA-4 blockade in lung cancer. Assay used: immunoSEQ multiplex PCR; TCRdb lists only in-frame clones, some missing. The repertoire holds 45,000 or so clones, with roughly 76% as singletons. The sequencing here drew on peripheral blood, taken from a patient treated with radiotherapy plus ipilimumab. The receptors were sampled from a human donor with non-small cell lung cancer who had stable disease on radiotherapy plus ipilimumab.

This clone has just a few counts. This chain joins TRBV28 and TRBJ1-2; D might be TRBD1 (5 bases). CDR3 length equals 14 residues. Germline V gene lookup returns CDR1 MDHEN and CDR2 SYDVKM. Trimming shortened V by 7 bases and J by 0 bases, and 12 bases separated the two germline ends. CDR3 in amino acids: CASKPGGANYGYTF. CDR3 coding DNA: TGTGCCAGCAAACCGGGGGGTGCTAACTATGGCTACACCTTC.

This sequence joins TRBV12-5 and TRBJ2-7; the match to TRBD1 covers 10 bases. V was clipped by 0 bases and J by 2 bases; unmatched bases: 7. Germline V gives CDR1 LGHNT, CDR2 FRNRAP. The CDR3 is 17 residues long. The chain's CDR3 is CASGLVSAGQGTYEQYV. CDR3 coding DNA: TGTGCTAGTGGTTTGGTAAGCGCGGGACAGGGGACCTACGAGCAGTACGTC.

The chain has TRBV5-1 and TRBJ1-1; 7 nucleotides agree with TRBD1. The CDR3 sequence is 14 residues long. Trimming at V came to 3 bases and at J to 5 bases, leaving 7 bases not matched to a gene. The germline CDR1 and CDR2 sequences are SGHRS and YFSETQ. CDR3 nucleotides: TGCGCCAGCAGCTCGGCAGGGGGTAGAACTGAAGCTTTCTTT. Residues: CASSSAGGRTEAFF.

Here the CDR3 DNA reads TGTGCCAGCAGTGAAGTGCACCCCAGGACAGACTTTAACTATGGCTACACCTTC. Translated, it gives CASSEVHPRTDFNYGYTF. This chain joins TRBV2 and TRBJ1-2; a weak D match, TRBD1 (6 bases). The CDR3 is 18 residues long. The V end was cut by 1 base, the J end by 1 base, with 19 bases between. Looked up from germline, CDR1 is SNHLY and CDR2 is FYNNEI.

This clone was recorded only once. The sample holds other DNA sequences that translate to the same CDR3. The chain recombines TRBV6-5 with TRBJ1-5, with D maybe TRBD1 (6 bases). Germline V gives CDR1 MNHEY, CDR2 SVGAGI. This CDR3 has 14 amino acids. The V gene lost 5 bases and the J gene lost 2 bases, with 10 bases spanning the gap. The CDR3 DNA is TGTGCCAGCAGTGCAGGGGCGGGCAATCAGCCCCAGCATTTT. This translates into CASSAGAGNQPQHF.

The CDR3 region is CASSQAIRGSGQPQHF. The CDR3 DNA is TGCGCCAGCAGCCAAGCAATCCGGGGATCAGGCCAGCCCCAGCATTTT. V gene TRBV4-3 combines with J gene TRBJ1-5, with no clear D. Germline V gives CDR1 LGHNA, CDR2 YSLEER. CDR3 length: 16 amino acids. Trimming removed 1 base at V and 7 bases at J, with 17 bases between.

This clone was observed a few times. The rearrangement uses TRBV19 and TRBJ2-7; no reliable D call. The CDR3 loop spans 14 amino acids. V gave up 2 bases and J gave up 1 base, with 9 bases separating them. The germline gives CDR1 LNHDA, CDR2 SQIVND (reference sequence). CDR3 region: CASSIQADSYEQYF. The CDR3, as DNA: TGTGCCAGTAGTATACAGGCCGATTCCTACGAGCAGTACTTC. Combining the CDR3 with reference TRBV19 and TRBJ2-7 gives the whole variable domain DGGITQSPKYLFRKEGQNVTLSCEQNLNHDAMYWYRQDPGQGLRLIYYSQIVNDFQKGDIAEGYSVSREKKESFPLTVTSAQKNPTAFYLCASSIQADSYEQYFGPGTRLTVT.

The chain has TRBV7-6 and TRBJ1-1; D remains ambiguous. Germline CDR1 is SGHVS and CDR2 is FNYEAQ. This CDR3 region has 16 residues. With 1 base removed from V and 4 bases from J, the gap between germline ends came to 16 bases. This chain's CDR3 is CASSLDQGLGGTEAFF. The CDR3 DNA is TGTGCCAGCAGCTTAGATCAAGGGCTTGGCGGCACTGAAGCTTTCTTT.

This chain uses TRBV9 with TRBJ1-6; D is unresolved. V shed 0 bases and J shed 6 bases, with 10 bases lying between them. Germline values: CDR1 SGDLS, CDR2 YYNGEE. The CDR3 contains 15 residues. The CDR3 is CASSVVDGSNSPLHF. The CDR3, as DNA: TGTGCCAGCAGCGTAGTAGACGGATCTAATTCACCCCTCCACTTT. Looking up the rest from reference TRBV9 and TRBJ1-6 gives the full variable domain: DSGVTQTPKHLITATGQRVTLRCSPRSGDLSVYWYQQSLDQGLQFLIQYYNGEERAKGNILERFSAQQFPDLHSELNLSSLELGDSALYFCASSVVDGSNSPLHFGNGTRLTVT.

The V gene is TRBV28, the J gene TRBJ1-2, with a tentative D call TRBD1 (5 bases). This CDR3 is built from 15 residues. Germline CDR1 is MDHEN and CDR2 is SYDVKM. The V end was cut by 1 base, the J end by 8 bases, with 17 bases between. Here the CDR3 reads CASSLSGREDGGYTF. The CDR3 DNA sequence: TGTGCCAGCAGTTTATCGGGCAGGGAAGACGGGGGCTACACCTTC.

The rearrangement uses TRBV10-3 and TRBJ1-5; D remains unclear. V dropped 3 bases and J dropped 0 bases, with 3 bases sitting between them. Per the germline V gene, CDR1 is ENHRY and CDR2 is SYGVKD. CDR3 length equals 13 residues. The CDR3 DNA sequence: TGTGCCATCAGTGAAATTAGCAATCAGCCCCAGCATTTT. This sequence encodes CAISEISNQPQHF.

The CDR3 here is CATSRDGGVVGAGLFSEAFF. DNA for the CDR3: TGTGCCACCAGCAGAGACGGAGGCGTGGTGGGGGCAGGGTTGTTCTCTGAAGCTTTCTTT. The chain is built from TRBV15 and TRBJ1-1; the D gene is possibly TRBD1 (6 bases). CDR1 is LNHNV, CDR2 YYDKDF, per germline (reference sequence). The CDR3 spans 20 residues. The V end lost 0 bases, the J end lost 6 bases, and 29 bases lay between the germline ends.

This rearrangement joins TRBV11-2 to TRBJ2-1; 8 bases fit TRBD1. The CDR3 runs 15 residues. In germline, CDR1 is SGHAT, CDR2 FQNNGV. The V and J ends lost 6 bases and 1 base, in that order; junction bases with no gene match: 5. The CDR3 protein is CASRGQDWSYNEQFF. The CDR3 DNA follows: TGTGCCAGCAGGGGACAGGATTGGTCCTACAATGAGCAGTTCTTC. Full variable domain (outside the CDR3, taken from reference TRBV11-2 and TRBJ2-1): EAGVAQSPRYKIIEKRQSVAFWCNPISGHATLYWYQQILGQGPKLLIQFQNNGVVDDSQLPKDRFSAERLKGVDSTLKIQPAKLEDSAVYLCASRGQDWSYNEQFFGPGTRLTVL.

J is TRBJ1-2 and V is TRBV28; no reliable D call. Trimming pared 4 bases from V and 4 bases from J, leaving 10 bases between. The germline V gene has CDR1 MDHEN and CDR2 SYDVKM. The CDR3 runs to 13 residues. The CDR3 coding sequence is TGTGCCAGCAGTTCAGTCAACAGCTATGGCTACACCTTC. It encodes CASSSVNSYGYTF.

The V gene is TRBV7-2, the J gene TRBJ1-1; D is ambiguous. The CDR3 has 12 amino acids. The ends were cut back, 5 bases at V and 7 bases at J, with 11 bases in the middle. Germline V gene data show CDR1 as SGHTA and CDR2 as FQGNSA. CDR3 region: CASSPATVEAFF. The CDR3 DNA reads as TGTGCCAGCAGCCCCGCCACCGTTGAAGCTTTCTTT.

This clone was found a few times. The rearrangement links TRBV27 to TRBJ2-2, with 9 positions matching TRBD2. CDR3 length: 16 residues. Germline CDR1 and CDR2: MNHEY and SMNVEV (reference sequence). V trimming: 5 bases; J trimming: 4 bases; junction bases outside the gene matches: 8. CDR3 sequence reads: CASSPRTSAGTGELFF. The DNA of the CDR3 is TGTGCCAGCAGTCCCCGGACTAGCGCGGGCACCGGGGAGCTGTTTTTT.

This clone was found once. The rearrangement uses TRBV10-2 and TRBJ1-5; D gene ambiguous. The germline gives CDR1 WSHSY, CDR2 SAAADI. This CDR3 region has 15 residues. V lost 6 bases and J 0 bases, leaving 12 bases between the germline ends. In DNA form, the CDR3 reads TGCGCCAGCAGAGGTTCAAAATATAGCAATCAGCCCCAGCATTTT. Translation: CASRGSKYSNQPQHF.

The J gene is TRBJ1-1, the V gene TRBV6-5, with TRBD1 identical over 7 bases. Per the germline V gene, CDR1 is MNHEY and CDR2 is SVGAGI. The CDR3 runs 14 residues. With V trimmed by 5 bases and J by 5 bases, 8 bases remained unmatched. CDR3 in amino acids: CASSLDRRVTEAFF. CDR3 DNA: TGTGCCAGCAGTCTGGACAGGAGAGTGACTGAAGCTTTCTTT.